The 2 T cell receptor beta chains below all came from one sample that was sequenced in a study of T cells in Graves' hyperthyroidism and ophthalmopathy. TCR beta CDR3 regions were amplified from RNA. Initially, a first-round RT-PCR of the TCR CDR3 employed the HTBI primer set. TCRdb independently ran MiXCR on the multiplex PCR reads; one entry per CDR3 protein. Altogether over 450,000 distinct CDR3 sequences are present, roughly a sixth being singletons, with the ten largest covering around 17%. The sequenced sample was blood. These TCRs come from a woman younger than 35 with Graves' ophthalmopathy.

The sample holds many counts of this clonotype. V usage is TRBV7-9 and J usage is TRBJ2-7, with D possibly TRBD2 on 6 matching bases. V lost 4 bases and J 7 bases, leaving 11 bases between the germline ends. The germline V gene has CDR1 SEHNR and CDR2 FQNEAQ (reference sequence). The CDR3 runs 12 residues. The CDR3 DNA reads as TGTGCCAGCAGCTCTCCCCGGGAGGAGCAGTACTTC. This translates into CASSSPREEQYF.

There are many counts of this clonotype. The chain has TRBV2 and TRBJ1-1, with 7 bases that match TRBD1. Germline CDR1 reads SNHLY; CDR2 reads FYNNEI. Trimming cost V 6 bases and J 3 bases; bases outside gene matches: 4. The CDR3 runs to 13 residues. This chain's CDR3 is CASSADRDTEAFF. In DNA, the CDR3 is TGTGCCAGCAGCGCCGACAGGGACACTGAAGCTTTCTTT.